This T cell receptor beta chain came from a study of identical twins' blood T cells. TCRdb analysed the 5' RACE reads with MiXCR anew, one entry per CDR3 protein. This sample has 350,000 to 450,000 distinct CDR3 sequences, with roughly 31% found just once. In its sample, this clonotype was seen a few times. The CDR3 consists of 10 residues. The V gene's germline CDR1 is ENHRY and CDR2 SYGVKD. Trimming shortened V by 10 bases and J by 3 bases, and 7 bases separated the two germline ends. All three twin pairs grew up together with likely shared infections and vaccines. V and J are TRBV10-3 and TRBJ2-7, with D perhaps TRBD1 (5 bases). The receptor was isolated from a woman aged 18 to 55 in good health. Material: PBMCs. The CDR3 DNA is TGTGCCACCAGGGACTACGAGCAGTACTTC. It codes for CATRDYEQYF.